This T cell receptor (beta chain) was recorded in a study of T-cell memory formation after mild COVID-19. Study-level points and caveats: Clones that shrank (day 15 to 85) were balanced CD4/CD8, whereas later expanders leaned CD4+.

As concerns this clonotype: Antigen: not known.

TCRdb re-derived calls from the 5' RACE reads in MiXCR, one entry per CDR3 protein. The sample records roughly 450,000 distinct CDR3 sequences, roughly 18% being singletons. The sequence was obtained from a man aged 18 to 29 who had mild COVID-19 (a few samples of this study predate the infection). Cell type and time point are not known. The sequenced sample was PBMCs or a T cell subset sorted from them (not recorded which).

This CDR3 reads CASSLAGMREAFF. The CDR3, as DNA: TGCGCCAGCAGCTTAGCAGGGATGCGAGAAGCTTTCTTT. This rearrangement joins TRBV5-1 to TRBJ1-1; tentative D call: TRBD1 (5 bases). Deletions cut 2 bases from V and 8 bases from J, with 13 bases between. The germline V gene encodes CDR1 SGHRS and CDR2 YFSETQ. This CDR3 is 13 amino acids long.